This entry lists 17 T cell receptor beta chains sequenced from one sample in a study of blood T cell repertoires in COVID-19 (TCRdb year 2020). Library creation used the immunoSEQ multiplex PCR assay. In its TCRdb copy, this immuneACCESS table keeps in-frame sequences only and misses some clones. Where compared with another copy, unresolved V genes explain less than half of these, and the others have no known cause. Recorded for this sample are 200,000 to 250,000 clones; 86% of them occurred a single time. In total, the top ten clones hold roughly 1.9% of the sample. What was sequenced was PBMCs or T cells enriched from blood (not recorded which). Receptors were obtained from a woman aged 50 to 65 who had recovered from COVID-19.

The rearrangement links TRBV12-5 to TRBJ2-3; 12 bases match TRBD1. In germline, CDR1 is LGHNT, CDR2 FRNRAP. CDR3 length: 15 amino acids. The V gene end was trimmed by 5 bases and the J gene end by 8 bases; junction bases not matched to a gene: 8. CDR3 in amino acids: CASGSTGQGAFTQYF. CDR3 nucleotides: TGTGCTAGTGGTAGCACGGGACAGGGGGCTTTTACGCAGTATTTT.

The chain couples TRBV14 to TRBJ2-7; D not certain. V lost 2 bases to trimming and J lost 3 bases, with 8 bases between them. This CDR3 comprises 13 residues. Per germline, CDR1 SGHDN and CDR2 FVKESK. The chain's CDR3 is CASSQQQLYEQYF. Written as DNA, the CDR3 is TGTGCCAGCAGCCAACAACAGCTCTACGAGCAGTACTTC.

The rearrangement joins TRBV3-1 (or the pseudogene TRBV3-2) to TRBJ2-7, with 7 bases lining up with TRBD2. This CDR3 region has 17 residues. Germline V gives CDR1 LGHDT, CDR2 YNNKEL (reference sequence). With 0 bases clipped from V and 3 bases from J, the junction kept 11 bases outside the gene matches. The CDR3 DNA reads TGTGCCAGCAGCCAAGATTTGCGCGGGACTACCCACTACGAGCAGTACTTC. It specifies CASSQDLRGTTHYEQYF.

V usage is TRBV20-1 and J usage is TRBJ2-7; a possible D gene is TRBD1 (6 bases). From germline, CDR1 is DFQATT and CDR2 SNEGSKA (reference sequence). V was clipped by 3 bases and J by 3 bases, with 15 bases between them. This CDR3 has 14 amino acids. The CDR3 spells CSASRVGAGYEQYF. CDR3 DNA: TGCAGTGCTAGTAGGGTGGGGGCTGGCTACGAGCAGTACTTC.

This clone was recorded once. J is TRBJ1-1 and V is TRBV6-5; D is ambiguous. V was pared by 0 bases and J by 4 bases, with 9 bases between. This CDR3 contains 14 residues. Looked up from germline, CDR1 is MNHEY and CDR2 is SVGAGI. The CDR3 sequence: CASSYSWTITEAFF. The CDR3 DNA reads TGTGCCAGCAGTTACTCGTGGACTATCACTGAAGCTTTCTTT.

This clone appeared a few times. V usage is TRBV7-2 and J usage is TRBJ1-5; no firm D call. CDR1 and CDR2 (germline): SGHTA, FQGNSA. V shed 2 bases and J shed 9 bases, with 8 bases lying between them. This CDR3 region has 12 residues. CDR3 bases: TGTGCCAGCAGCTTATTCGTCGGGCCCCAGCATTTT. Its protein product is CASSLFVGPQHF.

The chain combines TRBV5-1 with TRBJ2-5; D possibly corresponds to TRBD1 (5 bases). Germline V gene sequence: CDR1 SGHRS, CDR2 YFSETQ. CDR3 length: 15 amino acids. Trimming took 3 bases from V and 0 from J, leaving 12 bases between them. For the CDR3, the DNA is TGCGCCAGCAGCTACACTGCAGGGTACCAAGAGACCCAGTACTTC. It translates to CASSYTAGYQETQYF. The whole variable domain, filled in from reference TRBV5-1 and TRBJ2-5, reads KAGVTQTPRYLIKTRGQQVTLSCSPISGHRSVSWYQQTPGQGLQFLFEYFSETQRNKGNFPGRFSGRQFSNSRSEMNVSTLELGDSALYLCASSYTAGYQETQYFGPGTRLLVL.

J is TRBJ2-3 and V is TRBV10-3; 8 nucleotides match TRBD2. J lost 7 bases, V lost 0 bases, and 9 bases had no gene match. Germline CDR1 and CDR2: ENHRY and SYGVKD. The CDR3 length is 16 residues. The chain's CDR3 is CAISESRGLVSNTQYF. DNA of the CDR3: TGTGCCATCAGTGAGTCGAGGGGACTAGTGTCAAATACGCAGTATTTT.

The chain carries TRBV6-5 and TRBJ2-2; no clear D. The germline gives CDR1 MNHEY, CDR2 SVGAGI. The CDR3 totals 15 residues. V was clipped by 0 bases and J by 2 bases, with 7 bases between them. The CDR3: CASSYSYRNTGELFF. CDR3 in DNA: TGTGCCAGCAGTTACTCGTACAGAAACACCGGGGAGCTGTTTTTT.

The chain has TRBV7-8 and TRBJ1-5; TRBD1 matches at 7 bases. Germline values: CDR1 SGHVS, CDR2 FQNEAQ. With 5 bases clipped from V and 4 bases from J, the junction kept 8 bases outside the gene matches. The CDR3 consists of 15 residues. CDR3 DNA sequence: TGTGCCAGCAGCCTGACAGGGAACTCAAATCAGCCCCAGCATTTT. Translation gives CASSLTGNSNQPQHF. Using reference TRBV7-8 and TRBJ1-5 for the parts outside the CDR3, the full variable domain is GAGVSQSPRYKVAKRGQDVALRCDPISGHVSLFWYQQALGQGPEFLTYFQNEAQLDKSGLPSDRFFAERPEGSVSTLKIQRTQQEDSAVYLCASSLTGNSNQPQHFGDGTRLSIL.

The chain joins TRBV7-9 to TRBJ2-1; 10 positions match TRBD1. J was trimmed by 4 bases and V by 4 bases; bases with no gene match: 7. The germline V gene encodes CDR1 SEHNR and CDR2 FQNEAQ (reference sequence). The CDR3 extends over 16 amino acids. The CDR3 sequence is CASSSRQGAGYNEQFF. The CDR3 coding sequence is TGTGCCAGCAGCTCCAGACAGGGGGCAGGGTACAATGAGCAGTTCTTC.

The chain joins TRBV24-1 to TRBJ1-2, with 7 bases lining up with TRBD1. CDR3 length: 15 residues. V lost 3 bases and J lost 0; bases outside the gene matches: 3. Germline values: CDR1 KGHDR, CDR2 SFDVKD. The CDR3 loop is CATSDPDRANYGYTF. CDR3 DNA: TGTGCCACCAGTGATCCCGACAGGGCTAACTATGGCTACACCTTC.

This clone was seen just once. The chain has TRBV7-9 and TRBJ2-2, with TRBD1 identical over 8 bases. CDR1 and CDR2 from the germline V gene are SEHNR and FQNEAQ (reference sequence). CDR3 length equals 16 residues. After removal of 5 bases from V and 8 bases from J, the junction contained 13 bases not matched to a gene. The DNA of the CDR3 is TGTGCCAGCAGCCCCGAGGGCAGGGGGCGAGCGGGGGAGCTGTTTTTT. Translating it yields CASSPEGRGRAGELFF.

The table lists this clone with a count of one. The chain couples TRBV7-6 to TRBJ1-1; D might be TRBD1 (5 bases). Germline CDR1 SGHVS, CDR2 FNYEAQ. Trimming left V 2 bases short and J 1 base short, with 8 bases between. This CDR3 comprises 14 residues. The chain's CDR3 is CASSLRQGNTEAFF. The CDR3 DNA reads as TGTGCCAGCAGCTTAAGGCAGGGGAACACTGAAGCTTTCTTT.

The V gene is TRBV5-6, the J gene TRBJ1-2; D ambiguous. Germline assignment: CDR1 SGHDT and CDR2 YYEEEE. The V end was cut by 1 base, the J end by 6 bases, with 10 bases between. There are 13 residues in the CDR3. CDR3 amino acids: CASSLQDFHGYTF. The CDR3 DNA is TGTGCCAGCAGCTTGCAGGATTTTCATGGCTACACCTTC.

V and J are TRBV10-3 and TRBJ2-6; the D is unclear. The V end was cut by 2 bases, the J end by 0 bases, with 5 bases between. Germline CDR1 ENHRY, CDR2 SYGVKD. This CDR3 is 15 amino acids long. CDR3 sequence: CAISEQASGANVLTF. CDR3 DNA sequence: TGTGCCATCAGTGAGCAGGCCTCTGGGGCCAACGTCCTGACTTTC.

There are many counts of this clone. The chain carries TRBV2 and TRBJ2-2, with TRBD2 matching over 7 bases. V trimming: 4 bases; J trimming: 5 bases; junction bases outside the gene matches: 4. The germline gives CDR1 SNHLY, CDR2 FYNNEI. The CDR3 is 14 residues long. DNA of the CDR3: TGTGCCAGCAGTGTAGAGCGGGATACCGGGGAGCTGTTTTTT. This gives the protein CASSVERDTGELFF.